A selection of T cell receptor beta chains follows, all from one sample in a study of CD8+ T cells in alopecia areata. Sequenced by immunoSEQ multiplex PCR; TCRdb stores in-frame clones only, minus some. Among more than 200,000 clones listed, 65% to 70% were seen once. The specimen was CD4+ T cells sorted from blood, collected at week 0. These receptors originate from a human donor with alopecia areata. Each CDR3 is given with its conserved first and last residue. Each record gives: D gene, clone size, J gene, V gene, CDR3 DNA, CDR3 protein. A D gene is named only where the DNA matches it firmly. Only part of the rows carry a size: once, few, many, or a class if the clone is expanded.

d_call: TRBD2; clone_size: NA; j_call: TRBJ2-7; v_call: TRBV29-1; cdr3_nt: TGCGCGGGGGGACTGAACTCCTACGAGCAGTACTTC; cdr3_aa: CAGGLNSYEQYF
d_call: NA; clone_size: NA; j_call: TRBJ2-7; v_call: TRBV10-3; cdr3_nt: TGTGCCATCAGGTCCGGGACAAGCATCTACGAGCAGTACTTC; cdr3_aa: CAIRSGTSIYEQYF
d_call: NA; clone_size: NA; j_call: TRBJ2-1; v_call: TRBV30; cdr3_nt: TGTGCCTGGAGTCCCCCCGGGATCAGGGAGTTCTTC; cdr3_aa: CAWSPPGIREFF
d_call: NA; clone_size: NA; j_call: TRBJ1-2; v_call: TRBV19; cdr3_nt: TGTGCCAGTAGTTTGGGGAGTCGCGGCTACACCTTC; cdr3_aa: CASSLGSRGYTF
d_call: TRBD1; clone_size: once; j_call: TRBJ2-7; v_call: TRBV6-5; cdr3_nt: TGTGCCAGCAGTATAAGACAGGGGGGTCCGTACGAGCAGTACTTC; cdr3_aa: CASSIRQGGPYEQYF
d_call: TRBD2; clone_size: NA; j_call: TRBJ2-1; v_call: TRBV5-4; cdr3_nt: TGTGCCAGCAGCTCACCCTCCAGCGGGGGATCAAATGAGCAGTTCTTC; cdr3_aa: CASSSPSSGGSNEQFF
d_call: NA; clone_size: NA; j_call: TRBJ2-1; v_call: TRBV7-9; cdr3_nt: TGTGCCAGCAGCATGGGTCGGAATGAGCAGTTCTTC; cdr3_aa: CASSMGRNEQFF
d_call: NA; clone_size: NA; j_call: TRBJ1-6; v_call: TRBV27; cdr3_nt: TGTGCCAGCAGTCCCCGACCCTCGGCATCCCTCCACTTT; cdr3_aa: CASSPRPSASLHF
d_call: NA; clone_size: few; j_call: TRBJ2-7; v_call: TRBV5-1; cdr3_nt: TGCGCCAGCAGCTTGGACCGTCCAAGGGCGGGGGCGAGCGAGCAGTACTTC; cdr3_aa: CASSLDRPRAGASEQYF
d_call: NA; clone_size: NA; j_call: TRBJ2-5; v_call: TRBV7-2; cdr3_nt: TGTGCCAGCAGCTTATGGGTGTTAGCGGCGGAGACCCAGTACTTC; cdr3_aa: CASSLWVLAAETQYF
d_call: TRBD2; clone_size: once; j_call: TRBJ2-1; v_call: TRBV30; cdr3_nt: TGTGCCTGCGGGCGGGGGGGCCGACATGAGCAGTTCTTC; cdr3_aa: CACGRGGRHEQFF
d_call: NA; clone_size: NA; j_call: TRBJ2-2; v_call: TRBV29-1; cdr3_nt: TGCAGCGCCCCAGAGGGCACGAACACCGGGGAGCTGTTTTTT; cdr3_aa: CSAPEGTNTGELFF
d_call: NA; clone_size: NA; j_call: TRBJ1-4; v_call: TRBV7-9; cdr3_nt: TGTGCCAGCAGCTTAGCGCCCCCTCTGGGGGAGGAGAAACTGTTTTTT; cdr3_aa: CASSLAPPLGEEKLFF
d_call: NA; clone_size: NA; j_call: TRBJ1-5; v_call: TRBV18; cdr3_nt: TGTGCCAGCTCACCGCAGAGAGGGGCCCAGCCCCAGCATTTT; cdr3_aa: CASSPQRGAQPQHF
d_call: TRBD1; clone_size: NA; j_call: TRBJ1-2; v_call: TRBV18; cdr3_nt: TGTGCCAGCTCCTCGACAGGGGGCCCTCTCTATGGCTACACCTTC; cdr3_aa: CASSSTGGPLYGYTF
d_call: NA; clone_size: few; j_call: TRBJ1-6; v_call: TRBV6-1; cdr3_nt: TGTGCCAGCAGTGAAGGGAAGGGAACACCCCTCCACTTT; cdr3_aa: CASSEGKGTPLHF
d_call: NA; clone_size: NA; j_call: TRBJ2-7; v_call: TRBV4-1; cdr3_nt: TGCGCCAGCAGCCCATACAGAGGCTACGAGCAGTACTTC; cdr3_aa: CASSPYRGYEQYF
d_call: NA; clone_size: few; j_call: TRBJ1-1; v_call: TRBV29-1; cdr3_nt: TGCAGCTCCTCGGGGGGAGCTTCGAACACTGAAGCTTTCTTT; cdr3_aa: CSSSGGASNTEAFF